Listed here are 15 T cell receptor beta chains from one sample, sequenced in a study of T cells in Graves' hyperthyroidism and ophthalmopathy. Researchers amplified the TCR beta CDR3 regions from RNA transcripts. The study used the HTBI primer set for a first-round RT-PCR of the TCR CDR3. TCRdb re-analysed the multiplex PCR reads in MiXCR, keeping a single row per CDR3 protein. The table has 450,000 to 650,000 distinct CDR3 sequences, roughly 20% seen once; the top ten hold about 26%. Sequences were obtained from blood. Receptors were obtained from a young man with Graves' hyperthyroidism.

Points on this clonotype: Sequence at one end of the junction differs from germline and may be a read error. This rearrangement joins TRBV28 to TRBJ2-7; the D gene is possibly TRBD2 (5 bases). Germline CDR1 reads MDHEN; CDR2 reads SYDVKM. The CDR3 is 12 amino acids. The CDR3 nucleotides are TGTGCTAGCAGTCGGACTGTGGGCGAGCAGTACTTC. It specifies CASSRTVGEQYF.

This clonotype occurred many times. The V call is TRBV5-1, the J call TRBJ2-7, with D uncertain. The CDR3 extends over 14 amino acids. Trimming cost V 4 bases and J 2 bases, with 13 bases left between them. The germline V gene has CDR1 SGHRS and CDR2 YFSETQ. DNA for the CDR3: TGCGCCAGCAGCATGTTGACGGCCACCTACGAGCAGTACTTC. Residues: CASSMLTATYEQYF.

This clonotype has at least ten counts. The V and J genes are TRBV28 and TRBJ2-4; TRBD1 aligns across 7 bases. The V gene end was trimmed by 6 bases and the J gene end by 1 base; junction bases not matched to a gene: 6. The CDR3 is 15 amino acids. From germline, CDR1 is MDHEN and CDR2 SYDVKM. The CDR3 sequence: CASRSVQGAKNIQYF. Written as DNA, the CDR3 is TGTGCCAGCAGATCGGTACAGGGGGCCAAAAACATTCAGTACTTC.

This clonotype has at least ten counts. The chain is built from TRBV2 and TRBJ2-7; D not certain. The CDR3 is made up of 14 amino acids. V shed 1 base and J shed 3 bases, with 10 bases lying between them. The germline CDR1 and CDR2 sequences are SNHLY and FYNNEI. The CDR3 region has the DNA TGTGCCAGCAGTGAAGAAGGCAGGTACTACGAGCAGTACTTC. Translation: CASSEEGRYYEQYF.

In its sample, this clonotype was seen many times. The V call is TRBV15, the J call TRBJ1-1; D unclear. Germline V gives CDR1 LNHNV, CDR2 YYDKDF (reference sequence). The CDR3 contains 14 residues. V was shortened by 0 bases and J by 1 base, with 6 bases between the two germline ends. Here the CDR3 reads CATSRDKWNTEAFF. In DNA, the CDR3 is TGTGCCACCAGCAGAGATAAATGGAACACTGAAGCTTTCTTT.

This clonotype was found many times. The J gene is TRBJ1-1, the V gene TRBV2; no clear D gene. The CDR3 spans 15 residues. V was trimmed by 1 base and J by 1 base, leaving 10 bases between them. Looked up from germline, CDR1 is SNHLY and CDR2 is FYNNEI. CDR3 bases: TGTGCCAGCAGTGAAGTGCAGGCTTCGAACACTGAAGCTTTCTTT. Amino acid sequence: CASSEVQASNTEAFF.

At least ten counts were recorded for this clonotype. The J gene is TRBJ2-2, the V gene TRBV27; 8 bases match TRBD1. Losses at the gene ends were 6 bases for V and 1 base for J; bases not matched to a gene: 4. There are 15 residues in the CDR3. Germline CDR1 is MNHEY and CDR2 is SMNVEV (reference sequence). The CDR3 spells CASRPGQGNTGELFF. Here the CDR3 DNA reads TGTGCCAGCAGGCCCGGACAGGGGAACACCGGGGAGCTGTTTTTT.

This clonotype was recorded many times. The V and J genes are TRBV2 and TRBJ1-5, with D unresolved. Germline assignment: CDR1 SNHLY and CDR2 FYNNEI. Trimming removed 6 bases from V and 5 bases from J, with 17 bases in between. The CDR3 extends over 15 amino acids. The CDR3 reads CASRTLGAQDQPQHF. The DNA of the CDR3 is TGTGCCAGCAGGACACTCGGCGCTCAAGATCAGCCCCAGCATTTT.

Ten or more counts support this clonotype. The V and J genes are TRBV19 and TRBJ1-5; D unclear. Germline V CDR1 and CDR2: LNHDA, SQIVND (reference sequence). This CDR3 spans 16 amino acids. V lost 6 bases, J lost 2 bases, and 17 bases lay in between. CDR3 protein: CASSGEGNRRNQPQHF. The CDR3 nucleotides read TGTGCCAGTAGCGGAGAAGGGAATAGGCGCAATCAGCCCCAGCATTTT. Full variable domain (rest looked up from reference TRBV19 and TRBJ1-5): DGGITQSPKYLFRKEGQNVTLSCEQNLNHDAMYWYRQDPGQGLRLIYYSQIVNDFQKGDIAEGYSVSREKKESFPLTVTSAQKNPTAFYLCASSGEGNRRNQPQHFGDGTRLSIL.

This clonotype was seen repeatedly, ten times or more. The chain links TRBV5-1 to TRBJ1-5, with D hard to call. Germline V lookup: CDR1 SGHRS, CDR2 YFSETQ. Trimming stripped 0 bases from V and 5 bases from J, with 9 bases between. This CDR3 is 14 amino acids long. The CDR3 DNA reads TGCGCCAGCAGCTTGGGAGATGGGGATCAGCCCCAGCATTTT. Translation: CASSLGDGDQPQHF.

This clonotype has ten or more counts. The V and J genes are TRBV19 and TRBJ1-5, with no clear D. The CDR3 spans 14 residues. Germline V gene sequence: CDR1 LNHDA, CDR2 SQIVND (reference sequence). V lost 1 base and J lost 6, with 10 bases in between. The CDR3 sequence: CASSIGGGGQPQHF. As DNA, the CDR3 is TGTGCCAGTAGTATAGGTGGTGGTGGTCAGCCCCAGCATTTT.

This clonotype was recorded many times. The gene calls are TRBV6-5 and TRBJ1-1; perhaps TRBD1 as D (5 bases). The CDR3 is made up of 15 amino acids. Trimming removed 2 bases at V and 5 bases at J, with 15 bases between. CDR1 is MNHEY and CDR2 is SVGAGI in the germline V gene. The CDR3 region has the DNA TGTGCCAGCAGTTACGGTCTGGGGGGGGTTACTGAAGCTTTCTTT. This sequence encodes CASSYGLGGVTEAFF.

This clonotype was observed many times. The chain joins TRBV2 to TRBJ2-7; D perhaps matches TRBD2 (5 bases). CDR1 and CDR2 from the germline V gene are SNHLY and FYNNEI. With 6 bases removed from V and 0 bases from J, the gap between germline ends came to 15 bases. The CDR3 has 15 residues. The CDR3 sequence is CASSKDGLSSYEQYF. CDR3 coding DNA: TGTGCCAGCAGCAAGGACGGACTGAGCTCCTACGAGCAGTACTTC.

CDR3: CASSQGRGLVAPLHF. The CDR3 nucleotides read TGTGCCAGCAGCCAAGGACGGGGGCTCGTGGCACCCCTCCACTTT. The chain joins TRBV3-1 to TRBJ1-6; D may be TRBD1 (6 bases). This CDR3 has 15 residues. V lost 1 base, J lost 11 bases, and 15 bases lay in between. From germline, CDR1 is LGHDT and CDR2 YNNKEL (reference sequence).

This clonotype has ten or more counts. The gene calls are TRBV5-1 and TRBJ1-1, with TRBD1 identical over 9 bases. The CDR3 is made up of 14 amino acids. Germline loops: CDR1 SGHRS, CDR2 YFSETQ. J lost 5 bases, V lost 2 bases, and 4 bases had no gene match. As DNA, the CDR3 is TGCGCCAGCAGCTTACAGGGGGCGATAACTGAAGCTTTCTTT. It translates to CASSLQGAITEAFF.